The 6 T cell receptor beta chains reported below all come from one sample, sequenced in a study of CD8+CD57+ T cells in acquired aplastic anemia. For CDR3 and TCR beta VDJ profiling, genomic DNA was the template used. TCRdb itself ran the reads through MiXCR, one entry per CDR3 protein. The repertoire has about 110,000 distinct CDR3 sequences, less than 65% of them found once; the top ten carry around a third. Source material: sorted CD4+, CD8+, or CD8+CD57+ T cells (not recorded which) from PBMCs. The source is a human donor in good health, serving as a control.

This clonotype was recorded only once. This rearrangement joins TRBV20-1 to TRBJ1-2, with 7 bases aligning to TRBD1. V was clipped by 0 bases and J by 5 bases; unmatched bases: 9. The CDR3 has 15 residues. From germline, CDR1 is DFQATT and CDR2 SNEGSKA (reference sequence). CDR3 sequence reads: CSARDRDREFYGYTF. Here the CDR3 DNA reads TGCAGTGCTAGAGACCGAGACAGGGAATTTTATGGCTACACCTTC.

This clonotype was counted between two and nine times. This rearrangement joins TRBV6-1 to TRBJ2-7; D gene uncertain. This CDR3 is built from 13 residues. Per the germline V gene, CDR1 is MNHNS and CDR2 is SASEGT. Trimming removed 8 bases at V and 2 bases at J, with 13 bases between. The CDR3 region has the DNA TGTGCCAGCGCTTTGAGAGACACCTACGAGCAGTACTTC. Its translation is CASALRDTYEQYF.

This clonotype was seen a few times. A much larger clone is a single base away; this may be a read error. The chain joins TRBV19 to TRBJ2-3; the D gene is possibly TRBD2 (6 bases). Trimming took 5 bases from V and 4 from J, leaving 22 bases between them. CDR1 is LNHDA, CDR2 SQIVND, per germline (reference sequence). The CDR3 has 17 residues. CDR3 nucleotide sequence: TGTGCCAGTAGTTTTTGGGGCAAGGCCGGGAGCGCAGATACGCAGTATTTT. This encodes CASSFWGKAGSADTQYF.

The chain joins TRBV7-2 to TRBJ1-5, with 7 positions matching TRBD1. This CDR3 region has 15 residues. Germline values: CDR1 SGHTA, CDR2 FQGNSA. Trimming at V came to 5 bases and at J to 2 bases, leaving 6 bases not matched to a gene. In DNA form, the CDR3 reads TGTGCCAGCAGCACCCGACAGGGTGGCAATCAGCCCCAGCATTTT. This sequence encodes CASSTRQGGNQPQHF.

V and J are TRBV10-3 and TRBJ2-1, with D hard to call. Germline V lookup: CDR1 ENHRY, CDR2 SYGVKD. The CDR3 is 13 amino acids. With 7 bases removed from V and 7 bases from J, the gap between germline ends came to 14 bases. The CDR3 here is CAITDDPSNEQFF. The CDR3 DNA reads TGTGCCATCACCGATGACCCGAGTAATGAGCAGTTCTTC.

This chain joins TRBV2 and TRBJ2-7, with D perhaps matching TRBD1 (5 bases). V lost 5 bases, J lost 5 bases, and 16 bases lay in between. The germline CDR1 and CDR2 sequences are SNHLY and FYNNEI. This CDR3 comprises 14 residues. The CDR3 nucleotides are TGTGCCAGCAGTTTTATGGCCAGGGTGGACGAGCAGTACTTC. This codes for CASSFMARVDEQYF.